The 11 T cell receptor beta chains presented below share a single source sample, sequenced in a study of cytomegalovirus exposure and HLA in healthy donors. A multiplex PCR was run with 60 Vbeta primers and 13 Jbeta primers. Data came from immunoSEQ multiplex PCR; TCRdb stores just in-frame clones and leaves some out. The profile covers approximately 150,000 clones, with around 77% appearing a single time and roughly 1.5% taken by the ten largest. Sequencing was performed on PBMCs. The origin of the receptors is a man aged 40-50 years in good health and CMV-seronegative.

The CDR3 DNA is TGTGCCAGCAGTTACCGGGAGACGAACACTGAAGCTTTCTTT. This sequence encodes CASSYRETNTEAFF. The J gene is TRBJ1-1, the V gene TRBV6-5; D is undetermined. The CDR3 has 14 amino acids. V was cut by 2 bases and J by 1 base, with 8 bases left in between. Germline V CDR1 and CDR2: MNHEY, SVGAGI.

The chain employs TRBV15 and TRBJ2-4; 7 bases map to TRBD1. Losses at the gene ends were 2 bases for V and 4 bases for J; bases not matched to a gene: 5. The CDR3 runs to 15 residues. The germline CDR1 and CDR2 sequences are LNHNV and YYDKDF (reference sequence). CDR3 in DNA: TGTGCCACCAGCAGACTTGGGACAGAAAAAAACATTCAGTACTTC. Translation: CATSRLGTEKNIQYF.

Only a few counts were recorded for this clone. This chain links TRBV28 with TRBJ1-1; a possible D gene is TRBD1 (6 bases). The V gene's germline CDR1 is MDHEN and CDR2 SYDVKM. This CDR3 has 14 residues. With 7 bases removed from V and 5 bases from J, the gap between germline ends came to 17 bases. In nucleotides, the CDR3 is TGTGCCAGCATTAAATCGGGGGGCTGGACTGAAGCTTTCTTT. Encoded protein: CASIKSGGWTEAFF.

J is TRBJ1-5 and V is TRBV2; D is undetermined. Germline lookup yields CDR1 SNHLY and CDR2 FYNNEI. V was clipped by 8 bases and J by 3 bases, with 14 bases between them. The CDR3 runs 14 residues. CDR3 region: CASRKETDNQPQHF. CDR3 bases: TGTGCCAGCCGCAAAGAAACAGACAATCAGCCCCAGCATTTT. The full variable domain, rest sourced from reference TRBV2 and TRBJ1-5, is EPEVTQTPSHQVTQMGQEVILRCVPISNHLYFYWYRQILGQKVEFLVSFYNNEISEKSEIFDDQFSVERPDGSNFTLKIRSTKLEDSAMYFCASRKETDNQPQHFGDGTRLSIL.

The J gene is TRBJ2-3, the V gene TRBV7-2, with 9 bases fitting TRBD1. V shed 6 bases, J shed 7 bases, and the junction held 8 bases outside the gene matches. The CDR3 is made up of 14 amino acids. Germline V lookup: CDR1 SGHTA, CDR2 FQGNSA. CDR3 region: CASSLQGAWNTQYF. DNA for the CDR3: TGTGCCAGCAGTTTACAGGGGGCTTGGAATACGCAGTATTTT.

The chain combines TRBV7-6 with TRBJ2-1; D uncertain. The germline V gene has CDR1 SGHVS and CDR2 FNYEAQ. The V and J ends lost 4 bases and 6 bases respectively, with 19 bases between them. The length of the CDR3 is 16 residues. Here the CDR3 DNA reads TGTGCCAGCAGCTCGATCCCAGGATTCCGCCGCAATGAGCAGTTCTTC. The encoded protein is CASSSIPGFRRNEQFF.

The chain combines TRBV25-1 with TRBJ1-4; the D is unclear. With 6 bases removed from V and 3 bases from J, the gap between germline ends came to 5 bases. This CDR3 region has 12 residues. Germline lookup yields CDR1 MGHDK and CDR2 SYGVNS. CDR3 in DNA: TGTGCCAGCAGCGAGGCTAATGAAAAACTGTTTTTT. Translating gives CASSEANEKLFF. Supplemented by reference TRBV25-1 and TRBJ1-4, the full variable domain reads EADIYQTPRYLVIGTGKKITLECSQTMGHDKMYWYQQDPGMELHLIHYSYGVNSTEKGDLSSESTVSRIRTEHFPLTLESARPSHTSQYLCASSEANEKLFFGSGTQLSVL.

The chain couples TRBV11-3 to TRBJ2-1; 7 bases are shared with TRBD1. With 4 bases clipped from V and 2 bases from J, the junction kept 5 bases outside the gene matches. This CDR3 has 15 amino acids. Germline CDR1 and CDR2: SGHNT and YENEEA. The CDR3 region is CASSYRDSPYNEQFF. In DNA form, the CDR3 reads TGTGCCAGCAGCTACCGGGACAGTCCCTACAATGAGCAGTTCTTC.

This sequence joins TRBV6-5 and TRBJ2-5; D is unclear. The J call is uncertain, as TRBJ2-7 better fits the DNA end. Per the germline V gene, CDR1 is MNHEY and CDR2 is SVGAGI. CDR3 size: 14 residues. The CDR3 coding sequence is TGTGCCAGCAGTTACTCGATCAGCGCCTACGAGCAGTACTTC. Protein: CASSYSISAYEQYF.

The V and J genes are TRBV29-1 and TRBJ2-1; D unclear. Germline CDR1 and CDR2: SQVTM and ANQGSEA. The CDR3 is 13 amino acids. Trimming cost V 8 bases and J 0 bases, with 11 bases left between them. CDR3 DNA: TGCAGCCACGACCGAGGCTCCTACAATGAGCAGTTCTTC. It is translated as CSHDRGSYNEQFF.

The CDR3 nucleotides read TGTTCCGAAAGCAGGGGAGGGGACTATGGCTACACCTTC. Its protein product is CSESRGGDYGYTF. The rearrangement links TRBV7-9 to TRBJ1-2; possible D gene TRBD1, 6 bases. Germline assignment: CDR1 SEHNR and CDR2 FQNEAQ (reference sequence). This CDR3 contains 13 residues.